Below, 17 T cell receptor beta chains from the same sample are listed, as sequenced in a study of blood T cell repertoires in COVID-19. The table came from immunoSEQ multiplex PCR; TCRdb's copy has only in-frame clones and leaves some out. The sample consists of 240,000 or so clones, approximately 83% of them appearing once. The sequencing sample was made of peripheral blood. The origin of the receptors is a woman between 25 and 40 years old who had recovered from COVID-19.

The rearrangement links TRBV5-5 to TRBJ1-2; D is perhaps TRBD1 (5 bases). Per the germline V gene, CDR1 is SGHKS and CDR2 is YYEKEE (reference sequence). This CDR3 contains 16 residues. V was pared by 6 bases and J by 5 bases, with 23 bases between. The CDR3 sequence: CASTASLGGLGYGYTF. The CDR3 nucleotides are TGTGCCAGCACTGCGAGTCTGGGGGGGTTAGGGTATGGCTACACCTTC.

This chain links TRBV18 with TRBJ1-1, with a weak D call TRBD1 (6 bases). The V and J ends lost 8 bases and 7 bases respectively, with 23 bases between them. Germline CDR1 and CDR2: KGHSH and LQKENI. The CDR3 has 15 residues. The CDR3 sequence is CASTRRQGLDVEAFF. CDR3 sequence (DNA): TGTGCCAGCACACGAAGGCAGGGGCTCGACGTTGAAGCTTTCTTT.

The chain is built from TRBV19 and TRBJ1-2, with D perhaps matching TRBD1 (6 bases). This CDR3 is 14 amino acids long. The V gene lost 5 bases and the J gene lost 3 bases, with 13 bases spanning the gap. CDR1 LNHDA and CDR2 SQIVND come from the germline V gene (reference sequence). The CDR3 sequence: CASSLIQGDYGYTF. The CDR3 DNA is TGTGCCAGTAGTCTTATACAGGGCGACTATGGCTACACCTTC. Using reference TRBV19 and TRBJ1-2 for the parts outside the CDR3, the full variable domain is DGGITQSPKYLFRKEGQNVTLSCEQNLNHDAMYWYRQDPGQGLRLIYYSQIVNDFQKGDIAEGYSVSREKKESFPLTVTSAQKNPTAFYLCASSLIQGDYGYTFGSGTRLTVV.

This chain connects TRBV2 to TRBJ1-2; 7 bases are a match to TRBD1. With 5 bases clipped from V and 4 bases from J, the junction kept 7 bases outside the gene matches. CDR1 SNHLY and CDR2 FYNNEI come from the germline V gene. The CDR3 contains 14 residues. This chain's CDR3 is CASSTPGQTYGYTF. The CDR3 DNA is TGTGCCAGCAGTACGCCGGGACAGACCTATGGCTACACCTTC.

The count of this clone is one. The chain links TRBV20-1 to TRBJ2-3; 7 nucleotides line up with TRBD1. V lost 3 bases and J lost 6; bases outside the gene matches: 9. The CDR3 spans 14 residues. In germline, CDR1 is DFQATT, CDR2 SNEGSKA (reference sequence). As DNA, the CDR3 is TGCAGTGCTAGTCTTTGGCAGGGGGTCGATACGCAGTATTTT. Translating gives CSASLWQGVDTQYF.

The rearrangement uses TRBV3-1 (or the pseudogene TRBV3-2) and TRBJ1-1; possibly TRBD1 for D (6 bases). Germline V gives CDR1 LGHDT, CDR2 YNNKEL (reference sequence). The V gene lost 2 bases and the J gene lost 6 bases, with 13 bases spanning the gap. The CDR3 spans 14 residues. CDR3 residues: CASSQNRETAEAFF. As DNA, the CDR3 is TGTGCCAGCAGCCAAAACAGGGAGACAGCTGAAGCTTTCTTT.

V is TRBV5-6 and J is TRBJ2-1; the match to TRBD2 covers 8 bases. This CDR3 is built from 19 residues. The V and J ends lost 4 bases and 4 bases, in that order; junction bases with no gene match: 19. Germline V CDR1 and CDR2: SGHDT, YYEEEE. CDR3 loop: CASSPAPKVGGASYNEQFF. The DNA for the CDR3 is TGTGCCAGCAGCCCTGCGCCGAAGGTCGGGGGGGCCTCGTACAATGAGCAGTTCTTC.

The CDR3: CASYPQGLAAGEQFF. CDR3 nucleotides: TGCGCCAGCTATCCTCAAGGACTAGCCGCGGGTGAGCAGTTCTTC. V and J are TRBV5-1 and TRBJ2-1; the match to TRBD2 covers 8 bases. The J segment lost 9 bases and the V segment lost 7 bases, leaving 15 bases of the junction unmatched. This CDR3 is built from 15 residues. Germline V gene sequence: CDR1 SGHRS, CDR2 YFSETQ. The full variable domain, in which reference TRBV5-1 and TRBJ2-1 provide the parts outside the CDR3, is KAGVTQTPRYLIKTRGQQVTLSCSPISGHRSVSWYQQTPGQGLQFLFEYFSETQRNKGNFPGRFSGRQFSNSRSEMNVSTLELGDSALYLCASYPQGLAAGEQFFGPGTRLTVL.

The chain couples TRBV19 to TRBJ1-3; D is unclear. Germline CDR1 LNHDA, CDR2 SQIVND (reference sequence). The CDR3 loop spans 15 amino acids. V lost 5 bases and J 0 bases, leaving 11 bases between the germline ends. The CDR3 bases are TGTGCCAGTAGTTCCAGTTCACACTCTGGAAACACCATATATTTT. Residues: CASSSSSHSGNTIYF.

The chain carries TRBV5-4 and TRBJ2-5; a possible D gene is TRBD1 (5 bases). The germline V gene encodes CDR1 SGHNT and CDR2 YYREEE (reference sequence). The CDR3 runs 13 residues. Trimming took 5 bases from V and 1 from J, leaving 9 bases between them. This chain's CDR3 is CASRSQGQETQYF. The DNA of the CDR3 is TGTGCCAGCAGATCCCAGGGCCAAGAGACCCAGTACTTC.

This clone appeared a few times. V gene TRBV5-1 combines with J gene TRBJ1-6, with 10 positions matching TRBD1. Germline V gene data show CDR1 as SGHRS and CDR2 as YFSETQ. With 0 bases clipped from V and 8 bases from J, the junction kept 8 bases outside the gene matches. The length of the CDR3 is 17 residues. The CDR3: CASSLASGTGVDSPLHF. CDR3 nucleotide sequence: TGCGCCAGCAGCTTGGCATCCGGGACAGGGGTTGATTCACCCCTCCACTTT.

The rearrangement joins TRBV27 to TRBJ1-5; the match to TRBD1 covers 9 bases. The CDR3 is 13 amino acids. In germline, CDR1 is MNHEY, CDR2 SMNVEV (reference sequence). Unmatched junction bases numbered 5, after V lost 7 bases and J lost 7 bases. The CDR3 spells CASKGQGTQPQHF. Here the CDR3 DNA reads TGTGCCAGCAAGGGACAGGGAACGCAGCCCCAGCATTTT.

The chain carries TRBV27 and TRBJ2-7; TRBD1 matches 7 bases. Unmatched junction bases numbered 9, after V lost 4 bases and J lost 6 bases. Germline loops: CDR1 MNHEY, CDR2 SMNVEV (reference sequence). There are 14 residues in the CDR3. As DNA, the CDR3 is TGTGCCAGCAGTTCGGGGACAGTATTAAGCGAGCAGTACTTC. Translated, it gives CASSSGTVLSEQYF.

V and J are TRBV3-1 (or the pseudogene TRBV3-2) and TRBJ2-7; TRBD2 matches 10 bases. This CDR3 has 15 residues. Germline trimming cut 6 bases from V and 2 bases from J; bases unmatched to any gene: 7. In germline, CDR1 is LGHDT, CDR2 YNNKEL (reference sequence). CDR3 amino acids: CASSASGGSTYEQYF. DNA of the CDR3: TGTGCCAGCAGTGCTAGCGGGGGTTCTACCTACGAGCAGTACTTC.

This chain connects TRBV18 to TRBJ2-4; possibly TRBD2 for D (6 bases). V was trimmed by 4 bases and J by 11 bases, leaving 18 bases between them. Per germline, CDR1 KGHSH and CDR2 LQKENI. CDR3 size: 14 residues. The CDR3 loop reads CASSLRGVEGLQYF. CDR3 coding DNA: TGTGCCAGCTCACTCCGAGGGGTGGAGGGTCTTCAGTACTTC.

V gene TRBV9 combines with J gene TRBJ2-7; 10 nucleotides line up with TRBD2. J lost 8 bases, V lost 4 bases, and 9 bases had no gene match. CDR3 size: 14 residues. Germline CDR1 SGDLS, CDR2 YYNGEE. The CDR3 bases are TGTGCCAGCAGCTTAAGCGGGGGGGCTAACCAGCAGTACTTC. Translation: CASSLSGGANQQYF.

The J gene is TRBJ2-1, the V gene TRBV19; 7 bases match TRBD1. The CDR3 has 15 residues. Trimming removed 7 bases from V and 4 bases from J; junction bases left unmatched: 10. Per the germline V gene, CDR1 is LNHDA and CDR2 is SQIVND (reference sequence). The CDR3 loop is CASNLGQRPYNEQFF. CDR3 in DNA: TGTGCCAGTAATCTGGGACAGAGGCCTTACAATGAGCAGTTCTTC. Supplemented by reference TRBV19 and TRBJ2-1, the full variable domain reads DGGITQSPKYLFRKEGQNVTLSCEQNLNHDAMYWYRQDPGQGLRLIYYSQIVNDFQKGDIAEGYSVSREKKESFPLTVTSAQKNPTAFYLCASNLGQRPYNEQFFGPGTRLTVL.